The subject of this entry is one T cell receptor beta chain. This sample stems from a study of blood T cell repertoires in COVID-19. Study details: Whether acute or convalescent, the COVID-19 samples came from the United States, Italy and Spain. In each case, the material was cDNA or gDNA derived from T cells, B-cell-depleted T cells, or PBMCs.

Per the germline V gene, CDR1 is SGHTA and CDR2 is FQGTGA. This CDR3 has 16 residues. V lost 2 bases to trimming and J lost 8 bases; unmatched junction nucleotides: 9. Authors' processing steps: Nucleated cell counts were estimated from reference gene primer amplification. Assay: immunoSEQ multiplex PCR; the TCRdb copy retains only in-frame clones and omits some. V and J calls plus clone size are reproduced from that table; the DNA served to infer D and trimming. The data show more than 200,000 clones, with around 84% seen just once and roughly 5% held by the top ten. Seattle's cohort entered during active infection and was followed longitudinally.

The sample was peripheral blood. This clonotype originated in a woman between 55 and 75 years old with COVID-19, enrolled during active disease. The chain couples TRBV7-3 to TRBJ2-2; 9 nucleotides align to TRBD2. The CDR3 nucleotides read TGTGCCAGCAGCTTACCTCATCTAGCGGGACGAGGGGAGCTGTTTTTT. Encoded protein: CASSLPHLAGRGELFF.